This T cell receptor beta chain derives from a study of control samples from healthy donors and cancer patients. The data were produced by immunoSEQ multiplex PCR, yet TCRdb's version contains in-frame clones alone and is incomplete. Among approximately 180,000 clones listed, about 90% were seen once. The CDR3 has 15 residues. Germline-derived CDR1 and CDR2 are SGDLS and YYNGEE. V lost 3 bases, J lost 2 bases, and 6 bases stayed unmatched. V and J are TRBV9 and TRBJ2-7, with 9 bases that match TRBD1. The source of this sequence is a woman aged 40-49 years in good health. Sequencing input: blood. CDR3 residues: CASSAGGQGPYEQYF. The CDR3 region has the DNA TGTGCCAGCAGCGCCGGGGGACAGGGACCCTACGAGCAGTACTTC.